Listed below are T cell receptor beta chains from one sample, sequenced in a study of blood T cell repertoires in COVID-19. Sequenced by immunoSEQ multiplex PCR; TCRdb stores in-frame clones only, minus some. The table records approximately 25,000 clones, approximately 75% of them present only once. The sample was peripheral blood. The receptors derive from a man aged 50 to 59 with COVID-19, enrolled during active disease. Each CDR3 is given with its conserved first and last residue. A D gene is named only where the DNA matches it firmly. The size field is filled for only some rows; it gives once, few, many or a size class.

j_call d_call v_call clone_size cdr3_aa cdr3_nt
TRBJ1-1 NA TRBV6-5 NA CASTLTGFSATEAFF TGTGCCAGCACCCTGACAGGATTTTCGGCCACCGAAGCTTTCTTT
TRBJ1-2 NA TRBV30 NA CAWSEGQFYGYTF TGTGCCTGGAGTGAAGGACAGTTCTATGGCTACACCTTC
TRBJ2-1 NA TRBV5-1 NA CASSLVGRNEQFF TGCGCCAGCAGCTTGGTTGGCCGCAATGAGCAGTTCTTC
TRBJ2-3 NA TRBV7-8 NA CASSPLGGAGTDTQYF TGTGCCAGCAGCCCATTGGGGGGGGCGGGCACAGATACGCAGTATTTT
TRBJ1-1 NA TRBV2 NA CASEGRGRSTEAFF TGTGCCTCAGAGGGGAGGGGCCGAAGCACTGAAGCTTTCTTT
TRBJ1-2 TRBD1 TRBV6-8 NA CASTSAGQGCGYGYTF TGTGCCAGCACCTCGGCCGGACAGGGGTGTGGGTATGGCTACACCTTC
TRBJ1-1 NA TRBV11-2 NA CASSLGGGRAEAFF TGTGCCAGCAGCTTAGGCGGGGGGCGTGCTGAAGCTTTCTTT
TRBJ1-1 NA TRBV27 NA CASSIWRGTEAFF TGTGCCAGCAGTATATGGCGGGGGACTGAAGCTTTCTTT
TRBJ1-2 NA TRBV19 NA CASSLDFGSPFNYGYTF TGTGCCAGTAGTCTAGACTTCGGGTCCCCTTTCAACTATGGCTACACCTTC
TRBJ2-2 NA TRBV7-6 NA CASSFTMAGYSGELFF TGTGCCAGCAGCTTTACGATGGCGGGTTATAGCGGGGAGCTGTTTTTT
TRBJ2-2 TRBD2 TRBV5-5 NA CASSEGLAETHRRELFF TGTGCCAGCAGCGAGGGACTAGCTGAAACCCACCGGAGGGAGCTGTTTTTT
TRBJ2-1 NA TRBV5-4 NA CASTNQGSGEQFF TGTGCCAGCACGAACCAGGGGAGCGGCGAGCAGTTCTTC
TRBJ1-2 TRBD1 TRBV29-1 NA CSVEDQGAADTNYGYTF TGCAGCGTTGAAGATCAGGGGGCGGCAGATACTAACTATGGCTACACCTTC
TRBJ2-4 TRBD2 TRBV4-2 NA CASSQANFSGGRKNIQYF TGTGCCAGCAGCCAAGCAAACTTTAGCGGGGGGCGAAAAAACATTCAGTACTTC
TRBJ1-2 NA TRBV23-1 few CASSQYGTSCGYTF TGCGCCAGCAGTCAATATGGGACATCTTGTGGCTACACCTTC
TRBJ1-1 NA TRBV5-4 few CASSLELMSTEAFF TGTGCCAGCAGCTTGGAGTTGATGAGCACTGAAGCTTTCTTT
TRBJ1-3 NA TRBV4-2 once CASSQGQNSGNTIYF TGTGCCAGCAGCCAAGGACAGAACTCTGGAAACACCATATATTTT
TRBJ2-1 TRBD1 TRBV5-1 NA CASRGVRDRVPEGSYNEQFF TGCGCCAGCAGAGGGGTACGGGACAGGGTTCCCGAGGGGTCCTACAATGAGCAGTTCTTC
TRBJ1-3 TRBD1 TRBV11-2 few CASSLDQGAGGNTIYF TGTGCCAGCAGCTTAGATCAGGGGGCTGGTGGAAACACCATATATTTT
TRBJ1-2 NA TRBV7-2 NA CASSLDTAAPGYTF TGTGCCAGCAGCTTAGACACAGCAGCCCCTGGCTACACCTTC
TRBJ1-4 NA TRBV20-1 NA CSASSMTNEKLFF TGCAGTGCTAGTTCAATGACTAATGAAAAACTGTTTTTT